This T cell receptor beta chain was captured by sequencing in a study of T cell repertoires in ileal Crohn's disease. Study-level background: Thiopurines (around eleven) or anti-TNF agents (around 17) were given postoperatively to about half. M0 samples are biopsies from inflamed ileum in the resection specimen.

Study findings and constraints: Sorted CD8 T cells held more high-frequency clones than CD4. Every patient over 26.8% clonality showed endoscopic recurrence.

Sequencing was performed with immunoSEQ multiplex PCR; in TCRdb, only in-frame clones are kept and a portion is missing. Among around 1,600 clones, about 92% were seen once, and the ten largest hold roughly 4%. As to time point: inflamed ileum from the surgical specimen. The CDR3 loop spans 14 amino acids. V was cut by 1 base and J by 3 bases, with 8 bases left in between. Looked up from germline, CDR1 is SGHDT and CDR2 is YYEEEE. Details on this clone: Its antigen is not known.

This sequence originates from an adult with Crohn's disease. Sequenced: ileal tissue. This sequence joins TRBV5-6 and TRBJ1-5; D not certain. The CDR3, as DNA: TGTGCCAGCAGCTTGATGCAAAACAATCAGCCCCAGCATTTT. Translation gives CASSLMQNNQPQHF.